Presented here are 32 T cell receptor beta chains from one specimen sequenced in a study of T cells after yellow fever vaccination. TCRdb re-called the 5' RACE reads through MiXCR, storing one row per CDR3 protein. The data hold roughly 500,000 distinct CDR3 sequences, with 19% observed a single time. The material was PBMCs, obtained 15 days after the yellow fever booster vaccination. These TCRs come from a man between 25 and 39 years old who received the YFV17D yellow fever vaccine.

The chain is built from TRBV9 and TRBJ2-1; a possible D gene is TRBD2 (7 bases). Germline V gives CDR1 SGDLS, CDR2 YYNGEE. The V end was cut by 3 bases, the J end by 4 bases, with 20 bases between. The CDR3 loop spans 17 amino acids. CDR3 in amino acids: CASSARFKGGGYNEQFF. The CDR3 nucleotides read TGTGCCAGCAGCGCCCGCTTTAAGGGGGGAGGGTACAATGAGCAGTTCTTC.

The genes are TRBV7-2 and TRBJ2-7, with TRBD2 identical over 7 bases. The CDR3 has 15 amino acids. The germline V gene encodes CDR1 SGHTA and CDR2 FQGNSA. Trimming cost V 2 bases and J 4 bases; bases outside gene matches: 8. DNA of the CDR3: TGTGCCAGCAGCTTATTGGGGGGGGTTCCATACGAGCAGTACTTC. Its protein is CASSLLGGVPYEQYF.

With regard to this clonotype: One end of the junction is discordant with germline, which a read error may explain. The J gene is TRBJ2-1, the V gene TRBV7-7, with D maybe TRBD2 (5 bases). Germline loops: CDR1 SSHAT, CDR2 FNYEAQ (reference sequence). The CDR3 has 13 amino acids. In DNA form, the CDR3 reads TGTGCTAGCACCACCGACGCGGGCAATGAGCAGTTCTTC. This translates into CASTTDAGNEQFF.

In its sample, this clonotype was seen a few times. This CDR3 is CAIRGTVDFTDTQYF. The CDR3 bases are TGTGCCATCAGGGGGACAGTTGATTTCACAGATACGCAGTATTTT. The V gene is TRBV10-3, the J gene TRBJ2-3; 7 nucleotides line up with TRBD1. J lost 2 bases, V lost 6 bases, and 8 bases had no gene match. Per the germline V gene, CDR1 is ENHRY and CDR2 is SYGVKD. CDR3 length: 15 amino acids.

The sample holds a few counts of this clonotype. This chain uses TRBV6-2 or TRBV6-3 with TRBJ2-7, with D perhaps TRBD1 or TRBD2 (6 bases each). Trimming shortened V by 6 bases and J by 5 bases, and 20 bases separated the two germline ends. Germline loops: CDR1 MNHEY, CDR2 SVGEGT. This CDR3 is built from 15 residues. The CDR3 nucleotides read TGTGCCAGCAGCTCGAGGGGGGAGATTAGACACGAGCAGTACTTC. Translating it yields CASSSRGEIRHEQYF.

This clonotype appeared a few times. V and J are TRBV29-1 and TRBJ1-2; D might be TRBD1 (6 bases). CDR1 and CDR2 (germline): SQVTM, ANQGSEA. The CDR3 consists of 13 residues. The V and J ends lost 7 bases and 2 bases respectively, with 14 bases between them. The DNA for the CDR3 is TGCAGCGACAGAAACGACAGGAACTATGGCTACACCTTC. It translates to CSDRNDRNYGYTF.

This chain connects TRBV11-2 to TRBJ2-3, with D unresolved. Germline CDR1 SGHAT, CDR2 FQNNGV. This CDR3 comprises 12 residues. The germline V and J ends were trimmed by 2 bases and 13 bases, with 13 bases remaining between them. The CDR3 sequence: CASSLHVGWEYF. CDR3 in DNA: TGTGCCAGCAGCTTACACGTGGGATGGGAGTATTTT.

The CDR3 nucleotides read TGCGCCAGCCGACAACGGCCGGATGAGCAGTTCTTC. Translating it yields CASRQRPDEQFF. The rearrangement joins TRBV5-1 to TRBJ2-1; D call uncertain. The CDR3 runs to 12 residues. Between the trimmed V and J ends, which lost 7 bases and 8 bases, there was a span of 13 bases. CDR1 and CDR2 from the germline V gene are SGHRS and YFSETQ. Drawing the rest from reference TRBV5-1 and TRBJ2-1, the complete variable domain is KAGVTQTPRYLIKTRGQQVTLSCSPISGHRSVSWYQQTPGQGLQFLFEYFSETQRNKGNFPGRFSGRQFSNSRSEMNVSTLELGDSALYLCASRQRPDEQFFGPGTRLTVL.

This clonotype was found a few times. The chain recombines TRBV28 with TRBJ2-1; 8 positions agree with TRBD2. With 4 bases clipped from V and 5 bases from J, the junction kept 19 bases outside the gene matches. This CDR3 is 19 amino acids long. Germline V CDR1 and CDR2: MDHEN, SYDVKM. CDR3 nucleotides: TGTGCCAGCAGTTCGACCCGCGGGGCGGGAGGAGTTCTGGACAATGAGCAGTTCTTC. It yields the protein CASSSTRGAGGVLDNEQFF.

This chain uses TRBV12-3 or TRBV12-4 with TRBJ2-3; a possible D gene is TRBD1 (5 bases). The CDR3 loop spans 16 amino acids. Trimming pared 3 bases from V and 2 bases from J, leaving 15 bases between. CDR3 amino acids: CASSLGQGPYTDTQYF. CDR3 nucleotides: TGTGCCAGCAGTTTGGGTCAGGGCCCCTACACAGATACGCAGTATTTT.

The J gene is TRBJ2-3, the V gene TRBV20-1; possible D gene TRBD1, 6 bases. V was clipped by 6 bases and J by 4 bases, with 8 bases between them. The CDR3 spans 11 residues. Per the germline V gene, CDR1 is DFQATT and CDR2 is SNEGSKA (reference sequence). The CDR3 is CSAGQSDTQYF. Here the CDR3 DNA reads TGCAGTGCAGGACAGTCAGATACGCAGTATTTT.

There are a few counts of this clonotype. The V call is TRBV20-1, the J call TRBJ1-2; TRBD1 is a possible D gene (5 bases). This CDR3 is built from 13 residues. Per germline, CDR1 DFQATT and CDR2 SNEGSKA (reference sequence). The germline V and J ends were trimmed by 3 bases and 1 base, with 9 bases remaining between them. The CDR3 DNA follows: TGCAGTGCTAGGTCCGGGGGTAACTATGGCTACACCTTC. Residues: CSARSGGNYGYTF.

The chain recombines TRBV19 with TRBJ2-6; tentatively, D is TRBD1 (5 bases). V shed 2 bases and J shed 4 bases, with 12 bases lying between them. This CDR3 has 16 amino acids. CDR1 LNHDA and CDR2 SQIVND come from the germline V gene (reference sequence). The CDR3 loop is CASSIRTSLGANVLTF. As DNA, the CDR3 is TGTGCCAGTAGTATAAGGACATCCCTCGGGGCCAACGTCCTGACTTTC.

The CDR3 region is CATSDVAGGATDTQYF. CDR3 sequence (DNA): TGTGCCACCAGTGATGTAGCGGGAGGAGCAACAGATACGCAGTATTTT. This chain links TRBV24-1 with TRBJ2-3; 10 nucleotides agree with TRBD2. Germline-derived CDR1 and CDR2 are KGHDR and SFDVKD. This CDR3 region has 16 residues. V lost 3 bases, J lost 3 bases, and 5 bases stayed unmatched.

The chain links TRBV12-3 or TRBV12-4 to TRBJ2-2; D gene uncertain. Between the trimmed V and J ends, which lost 6 bases and 0 bases, there was a span of 8 bases. The CDR3 is made up of 14 amino acids. The chain's CDR3 is CASSHSSNTGELFF. CDR3 nucleotide sequence: TGTGCCAGCAGCCACTCGTCGAACACCGGGGAGCTGTTTTTT.

Of note for this clonotype: Lacking the conserved final phenylalanine or tryptophan, this CDR3 likely reflects a read error. The chain is built from TRBV29-1 and TRBJ2-5; TRBD1 matches 7 bases. This CDR3 comprises 12 residues. Per the germline V gene, CDR1 is SQVTM and CDR2 is ANQGSEA. After removal of 7 bases from V and 2 bases from J, the junction contained 4 bases not matched to a gene. The CDR3 is CSALQGQETQYL. The DNA for the CDR3 is TGCAGCGCCCTACAGGGGCAAGAGACCCAGTACTTA.

This sequence joins TRBV28 and TRBJ2-2; D remains unclear. This CDR3 has 14 amino acids. Per germline, CDR1 MDHEN and CDR2 SYDVKM. V dropped 3 bases and J dropped 3 bases, with 8 bases sitting between them. This CDR3 is CASSFFSHTGELFF. The CDR3 nucleotides read TGTGCCAGCAGTTTTTTCTCCCACACCGGGGAGCTGTTTTTT.

This clonotype was observed a few times. The chain employs TRBV29-1 and TRBJ2-7; D assignment may be TRBD1 or TRBD2 (5 bases each). This CDR3 spans 11 amino acids. The V and J ends lost 6 bases and 3 bases respectively, with 9 bases between them. Germline assignment: CDR1 SQVTM and CDR2 ANQGSEA. CDR3 in amino acids: CSVGVDYEQYF. CDR3 DNA: TGCAGCGTGGGGGTCGACTACGAGCAGTACTTC.

V is TRBV7-3 and J is TRBJ2-7; no reliable D call. CDR3 length: 14 residues. The germline V and J ends were trimmed by 2 bases and 3 bases, with 11 bases remaining between them. Germline values: CDR1 SGHTA, CDR2 FQGTGA. The CDR3 reads CASSLGRIDYEQYF. CDR3 bases: TGTGCCAGCAGCTTAGGACGAATCGACTACGAGCAGTACTTC.

This clonotype was counted between two and nine times. This chain links TRBV7-9 with TRBJ2-7; D gene unclear. Germline V gene sequence: CDR1 SEHNR, CDR2 FQNEAQ (reference sequence). CDR3 size: 13 residues. V lost 2 bases and J 6 bases, leaving 11 bases between the germline ends. The CDR3 sequence: CASSLNTVAEQYF. For the CDR3, the DNA is TGTGCCAGCAGCTTAAATACAGTCGCCGAGCAGTACTTC.

CDR3 DNA sequence: TGCGCCAGCAGCCATACAGGGCCCTCCTACGAGCAGTACTTC. It specifies CASSHTGPSYEQYF. This chain connects TRBV5-1 to TRBJ2-7; D possibly corresponds to TRBD1 (6 bases). There are 14 residues in the CDR3. Germline V gives CDR1 SGHRS, CDR2 YFSETQ. Trimming took 4 bases from V and 0 from J, leaving 11 bases between them.

The rearrangement joins TRBV27 to TRBJ2-7; no reliable D call. CDR3 length: 15 residues. Looked up from germline, CDR1 is MNHEY and CDR2 is SMNVEV (reference sequence). Trimming cost V 4 bases and J 2 bases, with 15 bases left between them. The CDR3, as DNA: TGTGCCAGCAGTTCGCTCCTCAGGAGAGCCTACGAGCAGTACTTC. Protein product: CASSSLLRRAYEQYF.

This clonotype was picked up a small number of times. This rearrangement joins TRBV27 to TRBJ2-7, with 7 bases lining up with TRBD2. CDR1 is MNHEY and CDR2 is SMNVEV in the germline V gene (reference sequence). V was pared by 2 bases and J by 3 bases, with 7 bases of the junction left unmatched. The CDR3 sequence is 15 residues long. The CDR3 sequence: CASSLEPGLIYEQYF. The CDR3 coding sequence is TGTGCCAGCAGTTTAGAGCCGGGACTAATCTACGAGCAGTACTTC.

This rearrangement joins TRBV10-3 to TRBJ2-7, with D possibly matching TRBD1 (5 bases). Per the germline V gene, CDR1 is ENHRY and CDR2 is SYGVKD. The V end lost 11 bases, the J end lost 2 bases, and 13 bases lay between the germline ends. This CDR3 is built from 12 residues. The CDR3 nucleotides are TGTGCCTCGATGGACACCCCCTACGAGCAGTACTTC. It translates to CASMDTPYEQYF.

This clonotype appeared a few times. V and J are TRBV7-2 and TRBJ2-2; TRBD2 matches at 8 bases. This CDR3 has 16 amino acids. The V and J ends lost 5 bases and 5 bases, in that order; junction bases with no gene match: 10. Germline lookup yields CDR1 SGHTA and CDR2 FQGNSA. The CDR3 is CASSPPGTRVTGELFF. The CDR3 DNA reads TGTGCCAGCAGCCCCCCCGGGACTAGGGTTACCGGGGAGCTGTTTTTT.

This clonotype has more than one count but fewer than ten. The CDR3 DNA reads as TGTGCCAGCAGGCCGACAGGTATTGGCCAGCCCCAGCATTTT. Its protein product is CASRPTGIGQPQHF. The J gene is TRBJ1-5, the V gene TRBV6-2 or TRBV6-3, with a tentative D call TRBD1 (6 bases). This CDR3 is 14 amino acids long. Trimming stripped 6 bases from V and 7 bases from J, with 16 bases between. Germline V gives CDR1 MNHEY, CDR2 SVGEGT.

The chain combines TRBV9 with TRBJ2-7, with unresolved D. Deletions cut 0 bases from V and 3 bases from J, with 7 bases between. This CDR3 has 13 amino acids. CDR1 is SGDLS, CDR2 YYNGEE, per germline. CDR3 residues: CASSVDPGYEQYF. CDR3 bases: TGTGCCAGCAGCGTAGATCCCGGCTACGAGCAGTACTTC. Supplemented by reference TRBV9 and TRBJ2-7, the full variable domain reads DSGVTQTPKHLITATGQRVTLRCSPRSGDLSVYWYQQSLDQGLQFLIQYYNGEERAKGNILERFSAQQFPDLHSELNLSSLELGDSALYFCASSVDPGYEQYFGPGTRLTVT.

The chain joins TRBV10-3 to TRBJ2-7, with D perhaps matching TRBD2 (5 bases). Germline V gene data show CDR1 as ENHRY and CDR2 as SYGVKD. Trimming took off 6 bases at V and 5 bases at J, with 17 bases between the two ends. The length of the CDR3 is 14 residues. CDR3 nucleotides: TGTGCCATCAGGGGAGTCCCTGAGAACCACGAGCAGTACTTC. Translated, it gives CAIRGVPENHEQYF.

The sample holds a few counts of this clonotype. The chain joins TRBV27 to TRBJ2-4; TRBD1 agrees at 9 bases. Germline V lookup: CDR1 MNHEY, CDR2 SMNVEV (reference sequence). Trimming at V came to 5 bases and at J to 0 bases, leaving 11 bases not matched to a gene. This CDR3 is built from 18 residues. The CDR3 sequence: CASSPGTGRTLAKNIQYF. The CDR3 DNA reads TGTGCCAGCAGTCCGGGGACAGGGCGGACACTAGCCAAAAACATTCAGTACTTC.

This clonotype was observed a few times. J is TRBJ2-7 and V is TRBV12-3 or TRBV12-4; possible D gene TRBD1, 6 bases. V was trimmed by 4 bases and J by 12 bases, leaving 25 bases between them. The CDR3 consists of 15 residues. CDR3: CASSSDGRGHRLWYF. As DNA, the CDR3 is TGTGCCAGCAGTTCGGATGGTAGGGGACACCGACTTTGGTACTTC.

V gene TRBV25-1 combines with J gene TRBJ1-1; D uncertain. Trimming removed 2 bases from V and 13 bases from J, with 11 bases in between. Germline CDR1 MGHDK, CDR2 SYGVNS. This CDR3 region has 11 residues. In DNA, the CDR3 is TGTGCCAGCAGTGAAAGCGGCAGAGGTTTCTTT. Translating gives CASSESGRGFF.

A word on this clonotype: Relative to the germline gene, one junction end is altered; a read error may explain this. The V call is TRBV29-1, the J call TRBJ2-2, with D hard to call. This CDR3 is built from 12 residues. CDR1 is SQVTM, CDR2 ANQGSEA, per germline. CDR3 in amino acids: CSVEEFTGELFF. CDR3 DNA sequence: TGCAGCGTAGAAGAATTTACCGGGGAGCTGTTTTTT.